These 31 T cell receptor beta chains were all obtained from the same sample, sequenced in a study of T cell repertoires in cytomegalovirus infection. TCRdb fed the reads into MiXCR, producing one record per CDR3 protein. This repertoire shows about 310,000 distinct CDR3 sequences, about a sixth found once; its top ten account for 9.5% to 15%. The sequenced sample was PBMCs. These receptors all stem from a human donor in good health (CMV status not recorded). Some clones in this sample may be carry-over from other donors' samples.

This clonotype showed up many times. V is TRBV7-9 and J is TRBJ1-4; the match to TRBD1 covers 9 bases. CDR1 is SEHNR, CDR2 FQNEAQ, per germline (reference sequence). The CDR3 is made up of 17 amino acids. With V trimmed by 5 bases and J by 5 bases, 12 bases remained unmatched. Here the CDR3 DNA reads TGTGCCAGCAGCAAGGGACAGGGTTTCGGCATGAATGAAAAACTGTTTTTT. Its translation is CASSKGQGFGMNEKLFF.

With respect to this clonotype: This could be a read error, since a much larger clone is one nucleotide away. The V gene is TRBV28, the J gene TRBJ1-1; no firm D call. Germline values: CDR1 MDHEN, CDR2 SYDVKM. The CDR3 is made up of 15 amino acids. The CDR3 loop is CVSTQEGTMNTEAFF. In DNA, the CDR3 is TGTGTCAGCACCCAGGAGGGTACAATGAACACTGAAGCTTTCTTT.

This clonotype was observed at least ten times. The rearrangement uses TRBV12-3 or TRBV12-4 and TRBJ1-1, with D unresolved. The CDR3 totals 12 residues. Trimming shortened V by 3 bases and J by 5 bases, and 7 bases separated the two germline ends. CDR3 region: CASSFADTEAFF. The DNA for the CDR3 is TGTGCCAGCAGTTTCGCGGATACTGAAGCTTTCTTT.

This clonotype is termed medium-sized. This chain uses TRBV4-1 with TRBJ2-5; possible D gene TRBD1, 5 bases. V was pared by 0 bases and J by 2 bases, with 22 bases between. Per germline, CDR1 MGHRA and CDR2 YSYEKL. The CDR3 consists of 19 residues. CDR3 bases: TGCGCCAGCAGCCAAGATCCAAATGATGAGGCAGGGAATCAAGAGACCCAGTACTTC. Its protein is CASSQDPNDEAGNQETQYF.

The chain recombines TRBV3-1 with TRBJ2-3; D could derive from TRBD1 or TRBD2 (5 bases each). Per germline, CDR1 LGHDT and CDR2 YNNKEL (reference sequence). The CDR3 covers 14 residues. V was trimmed by 0 bases and J by 8 bases, leaving 12 bases between them. The CDR3 region is CASSQEGPAGTQYF. In DNA form, the CDR3 reads TGTGCCAGCAGCCAAGAGGGACCGGCAGGTACGCAGTATTTT.

This clonotype was counted many times. The chain employs TRBV7-2 and TRBJ1-1; D not certain. From germline, CDR1 is SGHTA and CDR2 FQGNSA. Trimming stripped 5 bases from V and 4 bases from J, with 11 bases between. The CDR3 extends over 13 amino acids. The CDR3 loop reads CASSPLETTEAFF. The CDR3 nucleotides are TGTGCCAGCAGCCCCCTCGAGACCACTGAAGCTTTCTTT.

In this sample, this clonotype turned up a few times. This rearrangement joins TRBV12-3 or TRBV12-4 to TRBJ2-3, with TRBD2 as a possible D gene (5 bases). The V and J ends lost 3 bases and 2 bases respectively, with 15 bases between them. The CDR3 is made up of 16 amino acids. Here the CDR3 DNA reads TGTGCCAGCAGTTTCCGAGGGATCTCCGTCACAGATACGCAGTATTTT. It translates to CASSFRGISVTDTQYF.

The chain combines TRBV12-3 or TRBV12-4 with TRBJ1-1, with D possibly TRBD1 on 5 matching bases. V dropped 5 bases and J dropped 3 bases, with 10 bases sitting between them. This CDR3 has 13 residues. The CDR3 spells CASSLREYTEAFF. The CDR3 DNA reads TGTGCCAGCAGTCTCAGGGAGTACACTGAAGCTTTCTTT.

This clonotype was detected ten times or more. V usage is TRBV7-8 and J usage is TRBJ2-7; D possibly corresponds to TRBD1 (5 bases). The CDR3 contains 12 residues. Per germline, CDR1 SGHVS and CDR2 FQNEAQ. Trimming took off 4 bases at V and 3 bases at J, with 7 bases between the two ends. CDR3 in amino acids: CASSSGFYEQYF. In nucleotides, the CDR3 is TGTGCCAGCAGCTCAGGGTTCTACGAGCAGTACTTC.

The chain combines TRBV4-3 with TRBJ1-4; 9 bases line up with TRBD1. The germline V gene has CDR1 LGHNA and CDR2 YSLEER. J was trimmed by 8 bases and V by 3 bases; bases with no gene match: 10. The CDR3 contains 16 residues. CDR3 DNA sequence: TGCGCCAGCAGCCAGTCGGACAGGGGTGATTTAGAAAAACTGTTTTTT. This encodes CASSQSDRGDLEKLFF.

This CDR3 reads CASSGREGGELFF. DNA of the CDR3: TGTGCCAGCAGCGGCAGGGAGGGCGGGGAGCTGTTTTTT. This rearrangement joins TRBV7-2 to TRBJ2-2; 7 bases line up with TRBD2. The CDR3 spans 13 residues. The junction had 4 bases not matched to a gene; V was cut back by 5 bases and J by 7 bases. Germline loops: CDR1 SGHTA, CDR2 FQGNSA.

Ten or more counts support this clonotype. The gene calls are TRBV7-2 and TRBJ1-2, with a tentative D call TRBD1 (5 bases). V shed 5 bases and J shed 8 bases, with 21 bases lying between them. The CDR3 extends over 15 amino acids. CDR1 and CDR2 (germline): SGHTA, FQGNSA. The CDR3 region has the DNA TGTGCCAGCAGCCCGGACCGAGGGGCAGGACGCGGCTACACCTTC. Its translation: CASSPDRGAGRGYTF.

This sequence joins TRBV5-1 and TRBJ1-1; D is perhaps TRBD1 (5 bases). The germline CDR1 and CDR2 sequences are SGHRS and YFSETQ. Trimming removed 5 bases from V and 1 base from J, with 12 bases in between. CDR3 size: 14 residues. In DNA, the CDR3 is TGCGCCAGCAGGATGGGACCCACGAACACTGAAGCTTTCTTT. Translated, it gives CASRMGPTNTEAFF.

V gene TRBV7-9 combines with J gene TRBJ2-6; D is possibly TRBD1 (5 bases). The CDR3 is 15 residues long. Germline assignment: CDR1 SEHNR and CDR2 FQNEAQ (reference sequence). V shed 6 bases and J shed 0 bases, with 9 bases lying between them. The CDR3, as DNA: TGTGCCAGCAGTACAGGAAACTCTGGGGCCAACGTCCTGACTTTC. Encoded protein: CASSTGNSGANVLTF.

A few counts support this clonotype. This rearrangement joins TRBV7-2 to TRBJ2-7, with TRBD2 matching over 7 bases. Trimming at V came to 5 bases and at J to 3 bases, leaving 10 bases not matched to a gene. Germline V gives CDR1 SGHTA, CDR2 FQGNSA. This CDR3 has 15 amino acids. DNA of the CDR3: TGTGCCAGCAGCGCATCCTCGGCGGGGGACTACGAGCAGTACTTC. The encoded protein is CASSASSAGDYEQYF.

This clonotype was seen a handful of times. V is TRBV20-1 and J is TRBJ2-3, with 9 positions matching TRBD2. The CDR3 sequence is 14 residues long. Germline trimming cut 2 bases from V and 2 bases from J; bases unmatched to any gene: 2. Germline values: CDR1 DFQATT, CDR2 SNEGSKA (reference sequence). CDR3 sequence: CSARLAGNTDTQYF. For the CDR3, the DNA is TGCAGTGCTAGACTAGCGGGGAACACAGATACGCAGTATTTT.

This clonotype was counted many times. This chain links TRBV7-2 with TRBJ1-3; no definite D call. This CDR3 spans 14 amino acids. The germline CDR1 and CDR2 sequences are SGHTA and FQGNSA. Trimming removed 5 bases at V and 2 bases at J, with 10 bases between. CDR3 loop: CASSPSQAGNTIYF. CDR3 nucleotides: TGTGCCAGCAGCCCGAGCCAGGCTGGAAACACCATATATTTT.

V gene TRBV3-1 combines with J gene TRBJ1-5; D gene uncertain. Trimming removed 1 base at V and 0 bases at J, with 7 bases between. Germline loops: CDR1 LGHDT, CDR2 YNNKEL (reference sequence). The length of the CDR3 is 15 residues. The CDR3 loop is CASSQGSNSNQPQHF. The CDR3 bases are TGTGCCAGCAGCCAAGGGAGTAATAGCAATCAGCCCCAGCATTTT.

Ten or more counts support this clonotype. This chain connects TRBV7-2 to TRBJ1-4; no reliable D call. From germline, CDR1 is SGHTA and CDR2 FQGNSA. V gave up 5 bases and J gave up 4 bases, with 17 bases separating them. The CDR3 loop spans 16 amino acids. The chain's CDR3 is CASSPTRSRINEKLFF. CDR3 sequence (DNA): TGTGCCAGCAGCCCCACGCGGAGCAGGATTAATGAAAAACTGTTTTTT.

The chain links TRBV5-1 to TRBJ2-7; 7 positions match TRBD2. This CDR3 is built from 15 residues. Germline loops: CDR1 SGHRS, CDR2 YFSETQ. Germline trimming cut 3 bases from V and 3 bases from J; bases unmatched to any gene: 9. The CDR3 loop is CASSWTRDYNYEQYF. The DNA of the CDR3 is TGCGCCAGCAGCTGGACTCGGGACTACAACTACGAGCAGTACTTC.

This clonotype came up many times. The chain combines TRBV28 with TRBJ2-7; D is possibly TRBD1 (5 bases). Between the trimmed V and J ends, which lost 10 bases and 2 bases, there was a span of 15 bases. Germline CDR1 MDHEN, CDR2 SYDVKM. The CDR3 is 13 amino acids. CDR3 loop: CAILGRSPYEQYF. CDR3 bases: TGTGCCATCCTGGGGCGATCCCCCTACGAGCAGTACTTC.

At least ten counts were recorded for this clonotype. This chain links TRBV7-2 with TRBJ2-1; 11 bases agree with TRBD1. V lost 4 bases to trimming and J lost 3 bases; unmatched junction nucleotides: 2. The CDR3 covers 15 residues. Germline-derived CDR1 and CDR2 are SGHTA and FQGNSA. The CDR3 nucleotides read TGTGCCAGCAGCTCCGGGACAGGGGGCTACAATGAGCAGTTCTTC. Protein sequence: CASSSGTGGYNEQFF. The variable domain in full, completed from reference TRBV7-2 and TRBJ2-1, reads GAGVSQSPSNKVTEKGKDVELRCDPISGHTALYWYRQSLGQGLEFLIYFQGNSAPDKSGLPSDRFSAERTGGSVSTLTIQRTQQEDSAVYLCASSSGTGGYNEQFFGPGTRLTVL.

This clonotype was seen repeatedly, ten times or more. The chain couples TRBV4-1 to TRBJ2-7, with 9 positions matching TRBD2. V gave up 4 bases and J gave up 3 bases; unmatched junction bases: 7. The CDR3 consists of 15 residues. Germline CDR1 and CDR2: MGHRA and YSYEKL. The chain's CDR3 is CASSLSGGLGYEQYF. The CDR3 DNA sequence: TGCGCCAGCAGCCTTAGCGGGGGCCTCGGCTACGAGCAGTACTTC.

In regard to this clonotype: The junction and the germline gene differ at one end; a read error may be behind it. The chain combines TRBV12-5 with TRBJ2-1; D not resolved. The CDR3 covers 13 residues. Germline loops: CDR1 LGHNT, CDR2 FRNRAP. DNA of the CDR3: TGTGCTAGTGGTTTGAATCCCTATAATGAGCAGTTCTTC. It translates to CASGLNPYNEQFF.

This clonotype appeared a few times. V is TRBV5-6 and J is TRBJ1-1; the match to TRBD1 covers 10 bases. This CDR3 is built from 16 residues. Looked up from germline, CDR1 is SGHDT and CDR2 is YYEEEE. Unmatched junction bases numbered 8, after V lost 2 bases and J lost 4 bases. The CDR3 is CASSFDRGPRGTEAFF. CDR3 nucleotide sequence: TGTGCCAGCAGCTTTGACAGGGGGCCACGGGGCACTGAAGCTTTCTTT.

CDR3 DNA: TGTGCCAGCAGTCCCGGGATATCCTTCTCCTACGAGCAGTACTTC. Translation: CASSPGISFSYEQYF. The rearrangement joins TRBV12-3 or TRBV12-4 to TRBJ2-7; maybe TRBD2 (5 bases). The CDR3 is 15 amino acids. V was shortened by 5 bases and J by 0 bases, with 14 bases between the two germline ends.

This clonotype was found a few times. The V call is TRBV5-1, the J call TRBJ1-3; D remains ambiguous. The ends were cut back, 0 bases at V and 0 bases at J, with 7 bases in the middle. The CDR3 loop spans 15 amino acids. In germline, CDR1 is SGHRS, CDR2 YFSETQ. The CDR3 bases are TGCGCCAGCAGCTTGGAACAGCTCTCTGGAAACACCATATATTTT. Protein product: CASSLEQLSGNTIYF.

This clonotype was seen at least ten times. The chain uses TRBV12-3 or TRBV12-4 and TRBJ2-2; 7 bases map to TRBD1. J lost 6 bases, V lost 3 bases, and 7 bases had no gene match. The CDR3 is 15 residues long. The CDR3 DNA sequence: TGTGCCAGCAGTTTGTGGACAGGCGCTTCCGGGGAGCTGTTTTTT. Protein: CASSLWTGASGELFF.

In its sample, this clonotype was seen many times. V is TRBV11-1 and J is TRBJ2-5; 8 nucleotides agree with TRBD2. CDR1 is SGHAT and CDR2 is FQDESV in the germline V gene (reference sequence). J lost 5 bases, V lost 5 bases, and 10 bases had no gene match. The CDR3 is made up of 15 amino acids. CDR3 amino acids: CASSGPGLGSETQYF. The CDR3 nucleotides read TGTGCCAGCAGCGGTCCGGGACTAGGAAGCGAGACCCAGTACTTC. Using reference TRBV11-1 and TRBJ2-5 for the parts outside the CDR3, the full variable domain is EAEVAQSPRYKITEKSQAVAFWCDPISGHATLYWYRQILGQGPELLVQFQDESVVDDSQLPKDRFSAERLKGVDSTLKIQPAELGDSAMYLCASSGPGLGSETQYFGPGTRLLVL.

The rearrangement links TRBV29-1 to TRBJ2-2; D not resolved. The CDR3 extends over 12 amino acids. V shed 8 bases and J shed 5 bases, with 12 bases lying between them. The germline V gene encodes CDR1 SQVTM and CDR2 ANQGSEA. The chain's CDR3 is CSSEADTGELFF. In nucleotides, the CDR3 is TGCAGCTCCGAGGCAGATACCGGGGAGCTGTTTTTT.

This clonotype appeared a few times. The V call is TRBV12-3 or TRBV12-4, the J call TRBJ1-5; D gene ambiguous. This CDR3 region has 18 residues. Trimming cost V 7 bases and J 0 bases, with 22 bases left between them. The CDR3 is CASTRKDFGSNSNQPQHF. The CDR3 coding sequence is TGTGCCAGCACTCGTAAGGATTTTGGGTCGAATAGCAATCAGCCCCAGCATTTT.